The 12 T cell receptor beta chains in this list originate from one sample, sequenced in a study of cytomegalovirus exposure and HLA in healthy donors. Primers: 60 Vbeta forward and 13 Jbeta reverse. The assay was immunoSEQ multiplex PCR, and TCRdb's table has in-frame clones only and misses some. The table shows approximately 120,000 clones, with more than 65% occurring only once. Sequences were obtained from PBMCs. These receptors were taken from a man aged 18 to 30 in good health and CMV-seropositive.

The chain uses TRBV5-1 and TRBJ2-7, with 11 nucleotides matching TRBD2. V shed 4 bases, J shed 2 bases, and the junction held 8 bases outside the gene matches. The CDR3 covers 16 residues. Germline CDR1 is SGHRS and CDR2 is YFSETQ. The CDR3 loop is CASSGGGTSGPYEQYF. The CDR3 DNA reads as TGCGCCAGCAGCGGGGGTGGGACTAGCGGTCCCTACGAGCAGTACTTC.

In its sample, this clone was seen once. This specimen includes other DNA sequences encoding the same CDR3. J is TRBJ2-7 and V is TRBV27; tentatively, D is TRBD2 (5 bases). The CDR3 has 14 amino acids. The V end was cut by 4 bases, the J end by 0 bases, with 10 bases between. CDR1 and CDR2 (germline): MNHEY, SMNVEV (reference sequence). The CDR3 region has the DNA TGTGCCAGCAGTTCGGGTACTAGCTCCTACGAGCAGTACTTC. Its protein product is CASSSGTSSYEQYF.

The V and J genes are TRBV4-3 and TRBJ1-5; D is undetermined. The germline V and J ends were trimmed by 0 bases and 3 bases, with 6 bases remaining between them. Germline V lookup: CDR1 LGHNA, CDR2 YSLEER. The CDR3 runs to 14 residues. CDR3 sequence reads: CASSQEINNQPQHF. The DNA of the CDR3 is TGCGCCAGCAGCCAAGAAATAAACAATCAGCCCCAGCATTTT.

The V and J genes are TRBV30 and TRBJ2-5, with 8 bases matching TRBD2. This CDR3 is 12 amino acids long. The ends lost 5 bases at V and 5 bases at J; junction bases unmatched: 4. In germline, CDR1 is GTSNPN, CDR2 SVGIG (reference sequence). The chain's CDR3 is CAWGTSGETQYF. The CDR3, as DNA: TGTGCCTGGGGAACTAGCGGCGAGACCCAGTACTTC.

In regard to this clone: Different DNA sequences within this sample yield the same CDR3. The rearrangement uses TRBV5-6 and TRBJ2-6; 10 positions agree with TRBD1. From germline, CDR1 is SGHDT and CDR2 YYEEEE. The CDR3 loop spans 18 amino acids. V was clipped by 4 bases and J by 1 base; unmatched bases: 8. The CDR3 reads CASSVDRGRFSGANVLTF. The CDR3 nucleotides read TGTGCCAGCAGCGTTGACAGGGGGCGTTTTTCTGGGGCCAACGTCCTGACTTTC.

The gene calls are TRBV6-5 and TRBJ2-2; D not resolved. The V end was cut by 2 bases, the J end by 0 bases, with 4 bases between. Germline-derived CDR1 and CDR2 are MNHEY and SVGAGI. The CDR3 runs 14 residues. The CDR3, as DNA: TGTGCCAGCAGTTACGCTACGAACACCGGGGAGCTGTTTTTT. Its protein is CASSYATNTGELFF.

This chain uses TRBV6-6 with TRBJ2-3; TRBD1 might be the D (5 bases). The germline V gene has CDR1 MNHNY and CDR2 SVGAGI (reference sequence). V lost 4 bases to trimming and J lost 2 bases, with 13 bases between them. The CDR3 totals 15 residues. This CDR3 is CASSSGRSHTDTQYF. The DNA for the CDR3 is TGTGCCAGCAGTTCAGGGCGGAGCCACACAGATACGCAGTATTTT.

This chain uses TRBV7-9 with TRBJ2-1; D not certain. Germline CDR1 is SEHNR and CDR2 is FQNEAQ (reference sequence). This CDR3 is 15 amino acids long. Between the trimmed V and J ends, which lost 2 bases and 4 bases, there was a span of 12 bases. CDR3 DNA: TGTGCCAGCAGCTTACCCTATCTAAAATACAATGAGCAGTTCTTC. Residues: CASSLPYLKYNEQFF.

The V gene is TRBV11-2, the J gene TRBJ2-1; tentatively, D is TRBD1 (6 bases). The V and J ends lost 3 bases and 7 bases respectively, with 10 bases between them. The CDR3 length is 13 residues. Germline loops: CDR1 SGHAT, CDR2 FQNNGV. The DNA for the CDR3 is TGTGCCAGCAGCTTGCCGGGACATAATGAGCAGTTCTTC. Amino acids: CASSLPGHNEQFF.

The V call is TRBV27, the J call TRBJ2-7; possibly TRBD2 for D (5 bases). Germline assignment: CDR1 MNHEY and CDR2 SMNVEV (reference sequence). The CDR3 has 16 residues. Trimming removed 2 bases at V and 0 bases at J, with 14 bases between. CDR3 DNA: TGTGCCAGCAGTTTACGACTCGGGATCCCCTCCTACGAGCAGTACTTC. This sequence encodes CASSLRLGIPSYEQYF.

This rearrangement joins TRBV5-5 to TRBJ2-2; 8 bases agree with TRBD2. The CDR3 spans 17 residues. After removal of 4 bases from V and 3 bases from J, the junction contained 11 bases not matched to a gene. The V gene's germline CDR1 is SGHKS and CDR2 YYEKEE (reference sequence). The CDR3, as DNA: TGTGCCAGCAGCCCAACACACTCGGGGGGGTACACCGGGGAGCTGTTTTTT. Its translation: CASSPTHSGGYTGELFF.

The chain combines TRBV6-5 with TRBJ1-2; D is perhaps TRBD1 (5 bases). CDR1 and CDR2 (germline): MNHEY, SVGAGI. The CDR3 sequence is 13 residues long. V gave up 5 bases and J gave up 2 bases, with 9 bases separating them. DNA of the CDR3: TGTGCCAGCAGTGTGGGGGGAAACTATGGCTACACCTTC. Translated, it gives CASSVGGNYGYTF.